The clone carrying this T cell receptor (beta chain) was detected many times. Its matching antigen is unknown. The data are from a study of human T cells and chemical hapten exposure. The study, taken as a whole, reports: Expanded TCRs grouped into significantly more large CDR3 similarity clusters than controls produced.

The library tagged each cDNA molecule with unique molecular identifiers. From the RACE reads, TCRdb called clonotypes with MiXCR, one entry per CDR3 protein. The data hold tens of thousands of distinct CDR3 sequences, with 6.5% to 8% observed a single time. Per the germline V gene, CDR1 is SGHTA and CDR2 is FQGNSA. V was trimmed by 5 bases and J by 2 bases, leaving 10 bases between them. The CDR3 has 14 amino acids. Sample time point: pre-sensitization, week 0. Documented treatment: therapeutic diphenylcyclopropenone sensitization with weekly scalp DPC. Venepuncture was done earlier than the placement of each patch test. Someone pulled total RNA out of unfractionated whole blood.

This clonotype was obtained from a woman aged 50 to 60 with alopecia areata. Some clones in this sample may be carry-over from other donors' samples. This chain uses TRBV7-2 with TRBJ1-3; D is possibly TRBD1 (6 bases). The sequences come from whole blood, collected in connection with sensitization to the hapten diphenylcyclopropenone (DPC). The CDR3 spells CASSVNRAGNTIYF. CDR3 in DNA: TGTGCCAGCAGCGTTAACAGGGCTGGAAACACCATATATTTT.